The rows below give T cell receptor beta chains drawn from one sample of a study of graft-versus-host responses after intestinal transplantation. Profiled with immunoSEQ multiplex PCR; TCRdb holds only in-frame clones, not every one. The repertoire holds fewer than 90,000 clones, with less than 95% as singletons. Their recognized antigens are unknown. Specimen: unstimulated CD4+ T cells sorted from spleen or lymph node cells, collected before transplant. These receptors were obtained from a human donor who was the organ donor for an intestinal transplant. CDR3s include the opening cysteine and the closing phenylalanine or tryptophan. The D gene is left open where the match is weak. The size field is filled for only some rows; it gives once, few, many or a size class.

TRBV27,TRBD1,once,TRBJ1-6,TGTGCCAGCAGTTTACAGGGGGCTGGTAATTCACCCCTCCACTTT,CASSLQGAGNSPLHF
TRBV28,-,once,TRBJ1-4,TGTGCCAGCAGAACCGGACAGAGAGAAAAACTGTTTTTT,CASRTGQREKLFF
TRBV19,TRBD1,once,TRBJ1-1,TGTGCCAGTAGTATAGGTGACAGGGGAGGGAACACTGAAGCTTTCTTT,CASSIGDRGGNTEAFF
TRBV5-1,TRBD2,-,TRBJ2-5,TGCGCCAGCAGCTTGCTAGCGGGGGAAGAGACCCAGTACTTC,CASSLLAGEETQYF
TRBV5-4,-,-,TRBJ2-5,TGTGCCAGCAGCTTGGATTTGCTAGCGCCGCCAGAGACCCAGTACTTC,CASSLDLLAPPETQYF
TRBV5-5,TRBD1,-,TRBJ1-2,TGTGCCAGCAGACAACAGGGGTCCTATGGCTACACCTTC,CASRQQGSYGYTF
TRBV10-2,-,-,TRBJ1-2,TGCGCCAGCAGTCTGGGGGACTATGGCTACACCTTC,CASSLGDYGYTF
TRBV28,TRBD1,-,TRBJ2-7,TGTGCCAGCAGTTTCGGGGACAGGGGGCTCCACGAGCAGTACTTC,CASSFGDRGLHEQYF
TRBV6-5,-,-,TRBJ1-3,TGTGCCGGCAGTTCCCGACTCAGCTCTGGAAACACCATATATTTT,CAGSSRLSSGNTIYF
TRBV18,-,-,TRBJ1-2,TGTGCCAGCTCACCAAGTATACCTGTGGAGGGGCAGGTGCGGGGCTACACCTTC,CASSPSIPVEGQVRGYTF
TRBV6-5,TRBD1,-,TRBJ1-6,TGTGCCAGCAGTGACGGGACAGGGCCATCACCCCTCCACTTT,CASSDGTGPSPLHF
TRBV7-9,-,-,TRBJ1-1,TGTGCCAGCAGCTTGGGTACAGGAAGGGGCACTGAAGCTTTCTTT,CASSLGTGRGTEAFF
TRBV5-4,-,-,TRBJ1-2,TGTGCCAGCAGCTACCGCCTGGAGAATGGCTACACCTTC,CASSYRLENGYTF
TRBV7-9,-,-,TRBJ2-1,TGTGCCAGCAGCTTAAACAAGGGGAATGAGCAGTTCTTC,CASSLNKGNEQFF
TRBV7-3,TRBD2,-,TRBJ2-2,TGTGCCAGCAGCTTAAATGGCCCAGCGGGATTGACCGGGGAGCTGTTTTTT,CASSLNGPAGLTGELFF
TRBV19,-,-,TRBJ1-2,TGTGCCAGTAGTATCCCGGGACTCGCCTATGGCTACACCTTC,CASSIPGLAYGYTF
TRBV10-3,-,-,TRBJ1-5,TGTGCCATCGCGGCAGGGCTGGTGGGGAGCAATCAGCCCCAGCATTTT,CAIAAGLVGSNQPQHF
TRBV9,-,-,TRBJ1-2,TGTGCCAGCAGCCCCGGGGACAAATCCTATGGCTACACCTTC,CASSPGDKSYGYTF
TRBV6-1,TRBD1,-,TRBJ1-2,TGTGCCAGCAGGACAGGGGCTAACTATGGCTACACCTTC,CASRTGANYGYTF
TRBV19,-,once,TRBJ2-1,TGTGCCAGTACTAGCCTTACCTACAATGAGCAGTTCTTC,CASTSLTYNEQFF
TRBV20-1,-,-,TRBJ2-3,TGCAGCGCCAACTCAGATACGCAGTATTTT,CSANSDTQYF
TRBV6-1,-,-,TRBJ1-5,TGTGCCAGCAGTTCCCCCCCGTCCGACCAGCCCCAGCATTTT,CASSSPPSDQPQHF
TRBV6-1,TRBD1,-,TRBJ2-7,TGTGCCAGCAGTTATACCGGGACAGCCTACGAGCAGTACTTC,CASSYTGTAYEQYF
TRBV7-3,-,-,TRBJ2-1,TGTGCCAGCAGCGCTCAGGGGTCCAGGCACAATGAGCAGTTCTTC,CASSAQGSRHNEQFF
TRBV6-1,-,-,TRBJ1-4,TGTGCCAGCAGTGCAGGGTTGGGTGAAAAACTGTTTTTT,CASSAGLGEKLFF
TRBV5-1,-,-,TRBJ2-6,TGCGCCAGCAGCTTGGCCCCTCCAGATCCTGGTGGGGCCAACGTCCTGACTTTC,CASSLAPPDPGGANVLTF
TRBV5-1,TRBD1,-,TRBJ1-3,TGCGCCAGCAGCGGAGGACAGGACTCTGGAAACACCATATATTTT,CASSGGQDSGNTIYF
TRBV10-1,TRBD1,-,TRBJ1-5,TGCGCCAGCAGCCAAGGGGGCGGTCAGCCCCAGCATTTT,CASSQGGGQPQHF
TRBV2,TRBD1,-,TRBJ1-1,TGTGCCAGCAGGGGACCGGGACAGGGCTTCCTAATCGGAGCTGAAGCTTTCTTT,CASRGPGQGFLIGAEAFF
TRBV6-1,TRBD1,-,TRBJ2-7,TGTGCCAGCAGTGGCGTGGGGGCAGGGGGAGCTCAGTACTTC,CASSGVGAGGAQYF
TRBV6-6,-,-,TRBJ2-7,TGTGCCAGCAGTTCCTTTGGCTCATGGCGCGAGCAGTACTTC,CASSSFGSWREQYF